This T cell receptor (beta chain) emerged from a study of OX40 agonist ivuxolimab in advanced cancers. On the study more broadly: With a range of roughly 20 to 80, age averaged approximately 60 years, and around 80% were male. Allowance was made for prior anti-PD-1, anti-PD-L1 or anti-CTLA-4 therapy, and approximately 40% had some. Study-level results: CD4+ T cells averaged fewer expanded clones than CD8+ T cells. It was not determined which antigens were specifically recognized by the peripheral T cells that had undergone clonal expansion.

On this clone: The target antigen is unknown.

This CDR3 contains 14 residues. The germline CDR1 and CDR2 sequences are SGDLS and YYNGEE. V lost 0 bases and J 4 bases, leaving 9 bases between the germline ends. Measured with immunoSEQ multiplex PCR; TCRdb has only the in-frame clones, and not every one. This sample has about 69,000 clones, with about nine tenths found just once. The genes are TRBV9 and TRBJ2-3; D uncertain. The sequence was collected from an adult with an advanced solid tumor such as melanoma, head and neck, liver or kidney cancer. The material was CD4+ or CD8+ T cells sorted from blood, obtained in a trial of the OX40 agonist ivuxolimab. The CDR3 nucleotides read TGTGCCAGCAGCGTAGGACTGATGCCAGATACGCAGTATTTT. This gives the protein CASSVGLMPDTQYF.